One sample yielded the 17 T cell receptor beta chains listed below, sequenced in a study of T-cell memory formation after mild COVID-19. Each CDR3 protein gets one entry after TCRdb re-called the 5' RACE reads with MiXCR. This sample has roughly 150,000 distinct CDR3 sequences, with approximately 15% found just once. The sequencing input was PBMCs or a T cell subset sorted from them (not recorded which). Source of these receptors: an adult woman who had mild COVID-19 (a few samples of this study predate the infection). Cell type and time point are not known.

This clonotype was counted a few times. The rearrangement links TRBV9 to TRBJ2-3; D not certain. Trimming took off 3 bases at V and 7 bases at J, with 15 bases between the two ends. This CDR3 is built from 14 residues. Germline loops: CDR1 SGDLS, CDR2 YYNGEE. The CDR3 DNA reads as TGTGCCAGCAGCGGGACCCCGGATCCCTATACGCAGTATTTT. Translation: CASSGTPDPYTQYF.

On this clonotype itself: At one end, the junction sequence differs from germline, possibly due to a read error. The gene calls are TRBV7-2 and TRBJ2-3, with 7 bases lining up with TRBD2. There are 14 residues in the CDR3. From germline, CDR1 is SGHTA and CDR2 FQGNSA. CDR3 in amino acids: CASSLVTGGSDVNF. CDR3 sequence (DNA): TGTGCCAGCAGCTTAGTTACCGGCGGGAGTGATGTGAATTTT. Full variable domain (remainder filled in from reference TRBV7-2 and TRBJ2-3): GAGVSQSPSNKVTEKGKDVELRCDPISGHTALYWYRQSLGQGLEFLIYFQGNSAPDKSGLPSDRFSAERTGGSVSTLTIQRTQQEDSAVYLCASSLVTGGSDVNFGPGTRLTVL.

CDR3: CATKELGTGELFF. CDR3 in DNA: TGTGCCACCAAAGAATTAGGGACCGGGGAGCTGTTTTTT. V is TRBV24-1 and J is TRBJ2-2; no definite D call. The V and J ends lost 8 bases and 5 bases respectively, with 11 bases between them. Germline V gene sequence: CDR1 KGHDR, CDR2 SFDVKD. The CDR3 is 13 amino acids.

This sequence joins TRBV29-1 and TRBJ2-5; possibly TRBD1 or TRBD2 for D (5 bases each). The germline gives CDR1 SQVTM, CDR2 ANQGSEA. The V end lost 6 bases, the J end lost 5 bases, and 19 bases lay between the germline ends. CDR3 length equals 14 residues. DNA for the CDR3: TGCAGCGTATGGGACGTCGGACTGAGGGAGACCCAGTACTTC. This codes for CSVWDVGLRETQYF. Based on the CDR3 plus reference TRBV29-1 and TRBJ2-5, the full variable domain is SAVISQKPSRDICQRGTSLTIQCQVDSQVTMMFWYRQQPGQSLTLIATANQGSEATYESGFVIDKFPISRPNLTFSTLTVSNMSPEDSSIYLCSVWDVGLRETQYFGPGTRLLVL.

The chain uses TRBV30 and TRBJ2-7; D is perhaps TRBD1 (6 bases). This CDR3 spans 14 amino acids. The ends were cut back, 7 bases at V and 2 bases at J, with 18 bases in the middle. Germline CDR1 reads GTSNPN; CDR2 reads SVGIG (reference sequence). CDR3 in amino acids: CASMADRPPYEQYF. CDR3 in DNA: TGTGCCTCGATGGCGGACAGACCACCCTACGAGCAGTACTTC.

This chain joins TRBV5-1 and TRBJ1-1; TRBD1 agrees at 9 bases. The CDR3 is 16 amino acids. V shed 4 bases, J shed 0 bases, and the junction held 7 bases outside the gene matches. Germline loops: CDR1 SGHRS, CDR2 YFSETQ. For the CDR3, the DNA is TGCGCCAGCAGCGGAAGGGACAGGGACCTGAACACTGAAGCTTTCTTT. Encoded protein: CASSGRDRDLNTEAFF. Based on the CDR3 plus reference TRBV5-1 and TRBJ1-1, the full variable domain is KAGVTQTPRYLIKTRGQQVTLSCSPISGHRSVSWYQQTPGQGLQFLFEYFSETQRNKGNFPGRFSGRQFSNSRSEMNVSTLELGDSALYLCASSGRDRDLNTEAFFGQGTRLTVV.

Concerning this clonotype itself: A read error is possible here, since a much larger clone lies one base away. In nucleotides, the CDR3 is TGTGCCAGAAGCTTAAGCAGGGCGGGAGGTCTCTCCTACGAGCAGTACTTC. This translates into CARSLSRAGGLSYEQYF. This chain links TRBV7-2 with TRBJ2-7, with 8 bases fitting TRBD2. There are 17 residues in the CDR3. Germline CDR1 and CDR2: SGHTA and FQGNSA.

V usage is TRBV11-2 and J usage is TRBJ2-1, with TRBD1 identical over 9 bases. The length of the CDR3 is 13 residues. CDR1 and CDR2 (germline): SGHAT, FQNNGV. With V trimmed by 3 bases and J by 6 bases, 0 bases remained unmatched. The CDR3 nucleotides are TGTGCCAGCAGCTTGACAGGGGGCAATGAGCAGTTCTTC. It yields the protein CASSLTGGNEQFF. The complete variable domain, with remaining parts taken from reference TRBV11-2 and TRBJ2-1, reads EAGVAQSPRYKIIEKRQSVAFWCNPISGHATLYWYQQILGQGPKLLIQFQNNGVVDDSQLPKDRFSAERLKGVDSTLKIQPAKLEDSAVYLCASSLTGGNEQFFGPGTRLTVL.

This clonotype came up a few times. The rearrangement joins TRBV7-2 to TRBJ2-7; D unresolved. Per germline, CDR1 SGHTA and CDR2 FQGNSA. With 5 bases removed from V and 7 bases from J, the gap between germline ends came to 15 bases. The CDR3 is 13 residues long. For the CDR3, the DNA is TGTGCCAGCAGCCCCACTGGGATACGGGAGCAGTACTTC. This codes for CASSPTGIREQYF.

The chain employs TRBV3-1 and TRBJ2-3; 11 nucleotides match TRBD1. From germline, CDR1 is LGHDT and CDR2 YNNKEL (reference sequence). The CDR3 has 16 amino acids. The ends lost 4 bases at V and 2 bases at J; junction bases unmatched: 5. This CDR3 reads CASSPRTGGFTDTQYF. In DNA, the CDR3 is TGTGCCAGCAGCCCCAGGACAGGGGGCTTCACAGATACGCAGTATTTT.

The CDR3 spells CASSFDRGGTQYF. In nucleotides, the CDR3 is TGCGCCAGCAGCTTTGATCGCGGGGGGACCCAGTACTTC. V gene TRBV5-1 combines with J gene TRBJ2-5; 7 bases map to TRBD2. The CDR3 covers 13 residues. The ends lost 2 bases at V and 7 bases at J; junction bases unmatched: 5. Germline V gene lookup returns CDR1 SGHRS and CDR2 YFSETQ.

The rearrangement joins TRBV2 to TRBJ2-3; a possible D gene is TRBD2 (7 bases). The germline gives CDR1 SNHLY, CDR2 FYNNEI. CDR3 length: 15 residues. Trimming removed 8 bases at V and 5 bases at J, with 20 bases between. CDR3 residues: CASGGGGRRGDTQYF. The CDR3, as DNA: TGTGCCAGCGGGGGAGGGGGGCGCCGCGGAGATACGCAGTATTTT.

In its sample, this clonotype was seen a few times. V is TRBV29-1 and J is TRBJ1-5, with D unresolved. There are 14 residues in the CDR3. Germline CDR1 is SQVTM and CDR2 is ANQGSEA. V was trimmed by 0 bases and J by 9 bases, leaving 15 bases between them. The CDR3 reads CSVEETGPSGPQHF. The CDR3 nucleotides read TGCAGCGTTGAAGAGACCGGGCCGTCGGGGCCCCAGCATTTT.

The V and J genes are TRBV12-3 or TRBV12-4 and TRBJ2-7; 8 bases agree with TRBD1. The length of the CDR3 is 13 residues. V dropped 7 bases and J dropped 3; count of bases not matched to a gene: 5. This CDR3 is CASTRTGYYEQYF. DNA of the CDR3: TGTGCCAGCACCAGGACAGGGTACTACGAGCAGTACTTC.

The rearrangement uses TRBV28 and TRBJ2-2; TRBD2 matches at 14 bases. Germline assignment: CDR1 MDHEN and CDR2 SYDVKM. V trimming: 2 bases; J trimming: 5 bases; junction bases outside the gene matches: 1. This CDR3 region has 16 residues. CDR3 protein: CASSLRLAGGTGELFF. In DNA, the CDR3 is TGTGCCAGCAGTTTAAGACTAGCGGGAGGGACCGGGGAGCTGTTTTTT.

This clonotype was detected ten times or more. The chain carries TRBV4-1 and TRBJ2-5; the match to TRBD2 covers 8 bases. The CDR3 has 16 amino acids. Germline-derived CDR1 and CDR2 are MGHRA and YSYEKL. Losses at the gene ends were 0 bases for V and 6 bases for J; bases not matched to a gene: 9. Here the CDR3 reads CASSQDPGGGRQTQYF. The DNA of the CDR3 is TGCGCCAGCAGCCAAGATCCCGGGGGGGGCAGGCAGACCCAGTACTTC.

The chain joins TRBV7-8 to TRBJ2-2; TRBD2 agrees at 11 bases. This CDR3 has 20 amino acids. Germline V gives CDR1 SGHVS, CDR2 FQNEAQ. V shed 5 bases, J shed 0 bases, and the junction held 14 bases outside the gene matches. The CDR3 DNA reads TGTGCCAGCAGCATATCTCTAGCGGGGGGTGCTATTACGAACACCGGGGAGCTGTTTTTT. It encodes CASSISLAGGAITNTGELFF.